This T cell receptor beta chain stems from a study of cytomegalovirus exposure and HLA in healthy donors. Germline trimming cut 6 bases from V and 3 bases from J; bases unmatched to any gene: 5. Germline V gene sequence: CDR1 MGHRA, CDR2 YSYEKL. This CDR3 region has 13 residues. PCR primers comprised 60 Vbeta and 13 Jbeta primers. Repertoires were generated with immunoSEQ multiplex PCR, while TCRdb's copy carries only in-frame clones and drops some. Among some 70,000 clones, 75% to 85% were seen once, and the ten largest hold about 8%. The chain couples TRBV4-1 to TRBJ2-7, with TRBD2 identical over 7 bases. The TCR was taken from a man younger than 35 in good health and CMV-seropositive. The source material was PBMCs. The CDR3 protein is CASSLLAGYEQYF. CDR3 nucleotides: TGCGCCAGCAGTCTTTTAGCGGGCTACGAGCAGTACTTC.